This entry features one T cell receptor beta chain sequence. This entry belongs to a study of blood T cell repertoires in COVID-19. The ends were cut back, 1 base at V and 4 bases at J, with 12 bases in the middle. The CDR3 length is 15 residues. Germline-derived CDR1 and CDR2 are SEHNR and FQNEAQ (reference sequence). Here immunoSEQ multiplex PCR was the method, and the copy in TCRdb shows in-frame clones only, minus some. Here the sample spans fewer than 300,000 clones, more than 70% being singletons. The V gene is TRBV7-9, the J gene TRBJ2-3; perhaps TRBD2 as D (6 bases). The clonotype was recovered from a woman in her late teens or twenties with acute or convalescent COVID-19. Sequenced input: peripheral blood. In nucleotides, the CDR3 is TGTGCCAGCAGCTTAGGGGCTAGCGAATCAGATACGCAGTATTTT. Protein: CASSLGASESDTQYF.